The present T cell receptor beta chain was sequenced within a study of T cell repertoires in cytomegalovirus infection. Overall study findings and caveats: Totalled public TCR beta family frequency picked out people who carried CMV plus the relevant HLA. The ex vivo response showed dominance by HLA-C-restricted CMV-specific TCR beta clonotypes.

The junction had 4 bases not matched to a gene; V was cut back by 1 base and J by 5 bases. The CDR3 covers 15 residues. Germline CDR1 MNHNS, CDR2 SASEGT. MiXCR, run by TCRdb on the reads, gives a single entry per CDR3 protein. The sample shows around 130,000 distinct CDR3 sequences, about 10% of them seen only once. This clonotype appeared many times. Its antigen is currently unknown. The specimen sequenced was PBMCs. The receptor's source is a human donor in good health (CMV status not recorded). Some clones in this sample may be carry-over from other donors' samples. This rearrangement joins TRBV6-1 to TRBJ2-2; 7 bases fit TRBD1. The CDR3 DNA sequence: TGTGCCAGCAGTGAAGAGGCAGGGGGTACCGGGGAGCTGTTTTTT. Translated: CASSEEAGGTGELFF.